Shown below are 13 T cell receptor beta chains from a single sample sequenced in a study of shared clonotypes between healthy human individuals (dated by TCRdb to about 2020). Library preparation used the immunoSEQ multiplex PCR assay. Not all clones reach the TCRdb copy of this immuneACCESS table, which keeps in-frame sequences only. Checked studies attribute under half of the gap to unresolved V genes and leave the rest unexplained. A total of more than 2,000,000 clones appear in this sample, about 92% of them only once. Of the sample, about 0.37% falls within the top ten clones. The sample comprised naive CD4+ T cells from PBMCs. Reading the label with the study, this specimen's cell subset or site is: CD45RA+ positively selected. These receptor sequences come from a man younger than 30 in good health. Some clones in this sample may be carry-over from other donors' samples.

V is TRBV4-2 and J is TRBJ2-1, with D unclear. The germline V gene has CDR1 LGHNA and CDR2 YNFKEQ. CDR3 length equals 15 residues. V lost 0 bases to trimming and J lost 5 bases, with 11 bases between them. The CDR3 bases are TGTGCCAGCAGCCAAGAGGTCCTAGTAGACAATGAGCAGTTCTTC. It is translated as CASSQEVLVDNEQFF.

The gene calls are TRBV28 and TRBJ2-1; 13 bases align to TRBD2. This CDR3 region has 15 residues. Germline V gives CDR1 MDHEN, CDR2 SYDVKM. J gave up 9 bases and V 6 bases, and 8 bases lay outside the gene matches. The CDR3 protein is CASRYGTSGTTEQFF. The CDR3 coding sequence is TGTGCCAGCAGATACGGGACTAGCGGGACTACTGAGCAGTTCTTC. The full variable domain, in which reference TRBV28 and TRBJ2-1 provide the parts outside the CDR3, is DVKVTQSSRYLVKRTGEKVFLECVQDMDHENMFWYRQDPGLGLRLIYFSYDVKMKEKGDIPEGYSVSREKKERFSLILESASTNQTSMYLCASRYGTSGTTEQFFGPGTRLTVL.

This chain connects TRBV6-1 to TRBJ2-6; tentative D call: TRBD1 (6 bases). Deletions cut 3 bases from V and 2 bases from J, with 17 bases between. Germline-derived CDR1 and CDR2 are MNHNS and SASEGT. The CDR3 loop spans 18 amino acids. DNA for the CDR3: TGTGCCAGCAGTGATCGCAGGGGAATACGTCCTGGGGCCAACGTCCTGACTTTC. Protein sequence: CASSDRRGIRPGANVLTF.

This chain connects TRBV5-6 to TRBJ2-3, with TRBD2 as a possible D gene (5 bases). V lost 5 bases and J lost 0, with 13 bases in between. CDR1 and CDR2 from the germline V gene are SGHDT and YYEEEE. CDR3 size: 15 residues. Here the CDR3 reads CASRPRGSSTDTQYF. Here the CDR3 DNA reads TGTGCCAGCAGGCCCAGAGGGAGTAGCACAGATACGCAGTATTTT.

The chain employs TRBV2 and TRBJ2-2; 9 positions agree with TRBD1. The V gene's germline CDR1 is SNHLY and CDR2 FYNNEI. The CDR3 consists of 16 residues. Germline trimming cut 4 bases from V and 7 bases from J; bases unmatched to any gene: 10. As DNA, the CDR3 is TGTGCCAGCAGTGTATTCGGGACAGGGATGGGCGGGGAGCTGTTTTTT. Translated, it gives CASSVFGTGMGGELFF.

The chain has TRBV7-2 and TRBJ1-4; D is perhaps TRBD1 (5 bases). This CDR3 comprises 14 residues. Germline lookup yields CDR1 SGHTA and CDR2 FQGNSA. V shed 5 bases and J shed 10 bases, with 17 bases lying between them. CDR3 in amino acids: CASSPGGRMGKLFF. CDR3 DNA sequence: TGTGCCAGCAGCCCTGGGGGACGGATGGGAAAACTGTTTTTT. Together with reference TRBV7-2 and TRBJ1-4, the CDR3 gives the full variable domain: GAGVSQSPSNKVTEKGKDVELRCDPISGHTALYWYRQSLGQGLEFLIYFQGNSAPDKSGLPSDRFSAERTGGSVSTLTIQRTQQEDSAVYLCASSPGGRMGKLFFGSGTQLSVL.

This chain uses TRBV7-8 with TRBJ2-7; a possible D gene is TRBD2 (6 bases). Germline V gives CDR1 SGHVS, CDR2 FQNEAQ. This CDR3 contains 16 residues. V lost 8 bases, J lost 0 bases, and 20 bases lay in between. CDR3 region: CASLTGSSPVSYEQYF. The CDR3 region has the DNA TGTGCCAGCCTAACCGGGAGTTCCCCCGTCTCCTACGAGCAGTACTTC.

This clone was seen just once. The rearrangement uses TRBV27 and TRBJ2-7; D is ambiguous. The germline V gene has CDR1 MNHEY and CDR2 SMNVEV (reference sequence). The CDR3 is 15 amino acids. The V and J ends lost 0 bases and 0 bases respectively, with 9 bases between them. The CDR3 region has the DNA TGTGCCAGCAGTTTATCCGGGCATTTCTCCTACGAGCAGTACTTC. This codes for CASSLSGHFSYEQYF.

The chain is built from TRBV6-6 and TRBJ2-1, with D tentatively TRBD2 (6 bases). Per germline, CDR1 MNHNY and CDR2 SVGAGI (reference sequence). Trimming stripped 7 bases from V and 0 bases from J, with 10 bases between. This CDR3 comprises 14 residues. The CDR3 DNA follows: TGTGCCAGCACCGCGACTAGCTCCTACAATGAGCAGTTCTTC. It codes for CASTATSSYNEQFF.

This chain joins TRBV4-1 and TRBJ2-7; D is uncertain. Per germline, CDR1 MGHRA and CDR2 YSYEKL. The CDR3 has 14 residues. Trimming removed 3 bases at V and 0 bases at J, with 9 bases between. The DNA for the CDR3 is TGCGCCAGCAGCCAGGTTAGGGACTCCTACGAGCAGTACTTC. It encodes CASSQVRDSYEQYF.

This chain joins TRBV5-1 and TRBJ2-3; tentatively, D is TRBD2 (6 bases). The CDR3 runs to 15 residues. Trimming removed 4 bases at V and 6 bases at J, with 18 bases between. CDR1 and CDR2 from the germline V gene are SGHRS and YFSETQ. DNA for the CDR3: TGCGCCAGCAGCCGTAGACTAGAAACGCAGGATACGCAGTATTTT. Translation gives CASSRRLETQDTQYF.

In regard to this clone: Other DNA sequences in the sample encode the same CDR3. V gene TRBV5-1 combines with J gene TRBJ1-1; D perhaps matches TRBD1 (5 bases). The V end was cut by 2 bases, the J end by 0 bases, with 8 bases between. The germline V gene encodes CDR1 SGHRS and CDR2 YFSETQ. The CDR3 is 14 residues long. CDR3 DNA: TGCGCCAGCAGCTTTGAGGGGATGAACACTGAAGCTTTCTTT. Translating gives CASSFEGMNTEAFF.

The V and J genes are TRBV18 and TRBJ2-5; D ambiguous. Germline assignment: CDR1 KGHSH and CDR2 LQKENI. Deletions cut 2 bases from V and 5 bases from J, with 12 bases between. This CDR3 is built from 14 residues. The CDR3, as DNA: TGTGCCAGCTCACCAAATTCCAATGCGGAGACCCAGTACTTC. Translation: CASSPNSNAETQYF.